The 12 T cell receptor beta chains listed next were all sequenced from one sample in a study of blood T cell repertoires in COVID-19. The protocol was immunoSEQ multiplex PCR, while the TCRdb copy is restricted to in-frame clones and leaves out a portion. The sample includes 250,000 to 350,000 clones, roughly 90% seen only once; the top ten take more than 8.5%. Material: PBMCs or T cells enriched from blood (not recorded which). The receptor set was obtained from a young woman who had recovered from COVID-19.

The chain carries TRBV19 and TRBJ1-5; D is unclear. The V gene's germline CDR1 is LNHDA and CDR2 SQIVND (reference sequence). This CDR3 spans 15 amino acids. V shed 0 bases and J shed 1 base, with 7 bases lying between them. Here the CDR3 reads CASSIDLASNQPQHF. The CDR3 DNA reads TGTGCCAGTAGTATAGACCTGGCAAGCAATCAGCCCCAGCATTTT. The complete variable domain, with remaining parts taken from reference TRBV19 and TRBJ1-5, reads DGGITQSPKYLFRKEGQNVTLSCEQNLNHDAMYWYRQDPGQGLRLIYYSQIVNDFQKGDIAEGYSVSREKKESFPLTVTSAQKNPTAFYLCASSIDLASNQPQHFGDGTRLSIL.

V is TRBV19 and J is TRBJ1-5; 9 positions agree with TRBD1. The CDR3 is 16 amino acids. Unmatched junction bases numbered 6, after V lost 3 bases and J lost 3 bases. The germline gives CDR1 LNHDA, CDR2 SQIVND (reference sequence). The CDR3 is CASSMGRDRVNQPQHF. The CDR3 DNA follows: TGTGCCAGTAGTATGGGTCGGGACAGGGTCAATCAGCCCCAGCATTTT.

The V call is TRBV19, the J call TRBJ1-2; TRBD1 matches 10 bases. Germline assignment: CDR1 LNHDA and CDR2 SQIVND (reference sequence). CDR3 size: 18 residues. The J segment lost 4 bases and the V segment lost 5 bases, leaving 16 bases of the junction unmatched. CDR3 sequence: CASSALGDRGPNPYGYTF. In nucleotides, the CDR3 is TGTGCCAGTAGTGCCCTTGGGGACAGGGGCCCTAACCCCTATGGCTACACCTTC. Complete variable domain (other parts from reference TRBV19 and TRBJ1-2): DGGITQSPKYLFRKEGQNVTLSCEQNLNHDAMYWYRQDPGQGLRLIYYSQIVNDFQKGDIAEGYSVSREKKESFPLTVTSAQKNPTAFYLCASSALGDRGPNPYGYTFGSGTRLTVV.

The chain uses TRBV5-1 and TRBJ1-1, with TRBD1 as a possible D gene (5 bases). V was cut by 0 bases and J by 7 bases, with 13 bases left in between. Germline CDR1 is SGHRS and CDR2 is YFSETQ. The CDR3 has 14 residues. Here the CDR3 DNA reads TGCGCCAGCAGCTTGGAGTTGGGGCCCAGTGAAGCTTTCTTT. It specifies CASSLELGPSEAFF. The full variable domain, rest sourced from reference TRBV5-1 and TRBJ1-1, is KAGVTQTPRYLIKTRGQQVTLSCSPISGHRSVSWYQQTPGQGLQFLFEYFSETQRNKGNFPGRFSGRQFSNSRSEMNVSTLELGDSALYLCASSLELGPSEAFFGQGTRLTVV.

This clone was counted only a few times. The chain links TRBV5-4 to TRBJ1-3; possible D gene TRBD1, 6 bases. In germline, CDR1 is SGHNT, CDR2 YYREEE (reference sequence). The V end lost 4 bases, the J end lost 4 bases, and 15 bases lay between the germline ends. The CDR3 runs 15 residues. CDR3 amino acids: CASSVRQGPGNTIYF. As DNA, the CDR3 is TGTGCCAGCAGCGTGAGGCAGGGGCCGGGAAACACCATATATTTT.

The chain recombines TRBV4-3 with TRBJ2-7; 10 bases are a match to TRBD2. This CDR3 comprises 16 residues. Germline V lookup: CDR1 LGHNA, CDR2 YSLEER. With V trimmed by 1 base and J by 2 bases, 5 bases remained unmatched. The chain's CDR3 is CASSQVQAGGPYEQYF. The CDR3 DNA sequence: TGCGCCAGCAGCCAAGTACAAGCGGGAGGGCCCTACGAGCAGTACTTC.

V gene TRBV27 combines with J gene TRBJ2-1; 16 nucleotides line up with TRBD2. The CDR3 consists of 20 residues. Germline lookup yields CDR1 MNHEY and CDR2 SMNVEV (reference sequence). V lost 3 bases and J lost 2; bases outside the gene matches: 10. The CDR3 is CASSFRPGLAGGPTYNEQFF. The CDR3 DNA reads TGTGCCAGCAGTTTCCGGCCGGGACTAGCGGGAGGGCCCACCTACAATGAGCAGTTCTTC.

V is TRBV4-3 and J is TRBJ2-3; tentatively, D is TRBD1 (6 bases). Trimming removed 4 bases at V and 4 bases at J, with 15 bases between. The CDR3 is 15 amino acids. Germline V gene data show CDR1 as LGHNA and CDR2 as YSLEER. CDR3 residues: CASSRTRGLPDTQYF. The DNA for the CDR3 is TGCGCCAGCAGCCGAACGAGGGGGTTACCAGATACGCAGTATTTT.

The rearrangement joins TRBV5-1 to TRBJ1-1; 7 nucleotides match TRBD1. The CDR3 has 14 residues. Trimming at V came to 5 bases and at J to 2 bases, leaving 6 bases not matched to a gene. Germline values: CDR1 SGHRS, CDR2 YFSETQ. As DNA, the CDR3 is TGCGCCAGCAGGTGGGGACAGCTCAACACTGAAGCTTTCTTT. Translated, it gives CASRWGQLNTEAFF.

This clone was counted between two and nine times. The rearrangement joins TRBV4-2 to TRBJ1-1, with D possibly being TRBD1 (6 bases). This CDR3 is 14 amino acids long. Germline assignment: CDR1 LGHNA and CDR2 YNFKEQ. V shed 4 bases and J shed 4 bases, with 13 bases lying between them. The CDR3 loop is CASSLGGLGTEAFF. The CDR3 DNA reads as TGTGCCAGCAGCCTCGGGGGGCTTGGCACTGAAGCTTTCTTT.

This chain connects TRBV18 to TRBJ1-4; the D gene is possibly TRBD1 (5 bases). Germline assignment: CDR1 KGHSH and CDR2 LQKENI. The CDR3 totals 14 residues. Trimming took 7 bases from V and 8 from J, leaving 17 bases between them. CDR3 DNA: TGTGCCAGCTTTAGCGGCAGGGACGGGGAAAAACTGTTTTTT. It translates to CASFSGRDGEKLFF.

This sequence joins TRBV7-2 and TRBJ2-7; 9 nucleotides line up with TRBD2. This CDR3 has 14 amino acids. Germline V lookup: CDR1 SGHTA, CDR2 FQGNSA. V was clipped by 2 bases and J by 2 bases; unmatched bases: 1. The CDR3, as DNA: TGTGCCAGCAGCTTACTAGCGGGGCCCTACGAGCAGTACTTC. Encoded protein: CASSLLAGPYEQYF.